A single sample is the source of the 5 T cell receptor beta chains below, sequenced in a study of T cells in localized non-small cell lung cancer. Generated by immunoSEQ multiplex PCR, the TCRdb table keeps only in-frame clones and is missing some. The data show about 30,000 clones, roughly nine tenths seen once. The material was peripheral blood, obtained before any cancer treatment. Every receptor here comes from a female donor older than 55 with stage I lung adenocarcinoma.

The CDR3 DNA follows: TGTGCCAGCAGTTCGGGACTAGCACAGAACACCGGGGAGCTGTTTTTT. It translates to CASSSGLAQNTGELFF. The V call is TRBV11-2, the J call TRBJ2-2, with 9 positions matching TRBD2. The CDR3 has 16 amino acids. Germline lookup yields CDR1 SGHAT and CDR2 FQNNGV. V lost 6 bases and J lost 1; bases outside the gene matches: 6. Filled out from reference TRBV11-2 and TRBJ2-2, the complete variable domain reads EAGVAQSPRYKIIEKRQSVAFWCNPISGHATLYWYQQILGQGPKLLIQFQNNGVVDDSQLPKDRFSAERLKGVDSTLKIQPAKLEDSAVYLCASSSGLAQNTGELFFGEGSRLTVL.

The V and J genes are TRBV5-1 and TRBJ1-3, with TRBD1 as a possible D gene (5 bases). The length of the CDR3 is 17 residues. Trimming shortened V by 0 bases and J by 2 bases, and 15 bases separated the two germline ends. The germline V gene has CDR1 SGHRS and CDR2 YFSETQ. The CDR3 is CASSLAPQGEPGNTIYF. CDR3 in DNA: TGCGCCAGCAGCTTGGCTCCCCAGGGCGAACCTGGAAACACCATATATTTT.

The chain joins TRBV6-1 to TRBJ1-2; D uncertain. The CDR3 sequence is 14 residues long. V gave up 3 bases and J gave up 8 bases, with 16 bases separating them. The germline CDR1 and CDR2 sequences are MNHNS and SASEGT. The CDR3 sequence is CASSEAPMMGGYTF. CDR3 DNA: TGTGCCAGCAGTGAGGCCCCTATGATGGGCGGCTACACCTTC.

This rearrangement joins TRBV7-3 to TRBJ2-7; no clear D gene. There are 14 residues in the CDR3. Germline values: CDR1 SGHTA, CDR2 FQGTGA. V was clipped by 2 bases and J by 2 bases, with 10 bases between them. CDR3 in DNA: TGTGCCAGCAGCTTATTAGGCCAGACCTACGAGCAGTACTTC. The encoded protein is CASSLLGQTYEQYF.

V usage is TRBV12-5 and J usage is TRBJ1-1, with D perhaps TRBD1 (5 bases). Looked up from germline, CDR1 is LGHNT and CDR2 is FRNRAP. V lost 2 bases and J lost 5, with 9 bases in between. The CDR3 is 13 residues long. The CDR3 is CASGLYGGTEAFF. The CDR3 DNA follows: TGTGCTAGTGGTTTGTACGGGGGGACTGAAGCTTTCTTT.